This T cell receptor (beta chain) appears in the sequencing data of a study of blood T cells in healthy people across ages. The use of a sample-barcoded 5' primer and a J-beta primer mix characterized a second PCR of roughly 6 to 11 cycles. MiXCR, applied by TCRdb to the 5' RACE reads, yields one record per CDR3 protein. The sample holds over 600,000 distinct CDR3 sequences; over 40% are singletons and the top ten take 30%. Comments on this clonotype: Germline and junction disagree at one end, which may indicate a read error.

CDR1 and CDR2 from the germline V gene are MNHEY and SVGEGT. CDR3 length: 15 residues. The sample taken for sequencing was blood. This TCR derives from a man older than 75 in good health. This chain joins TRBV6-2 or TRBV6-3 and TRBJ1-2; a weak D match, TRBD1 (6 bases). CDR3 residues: CASTYAGELNYGYTF. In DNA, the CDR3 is TGTGCCAGCACTTACGCAGGGGAGCTAAACTATGGCTACACCTTC.